This TCR beta chain was retrieved from a study of shared clonotypes between healthy human individuals. In the case of this clone: Its antigen is undetermined.

Whole-study results and caveats: It was observed that 5% to 6% of naive CD4 clonotypes were shared across a few donors.

Genomic DNA of every subset was divided equally among multiple immunoSEQ plates. The table came from immunoSEQ multiplex PCR; TCRdb's copy has only in-frame clones and leaves some out. The sample shows about 2.1 million clones, about 92% of them seen only once. As defined, naive CD8 cells were CD45RO-negative and positively selected for CCR7, with terminally differentiated effector memory CD45RA+ cells excluded. Trimming cost V 5 bases and J 4 bases; bases outside gene matches: 11. This CDR3 contains 15 residues. Germline V gene lookup returns CDR1 MDHEN and CDR2 SYDVKM. Sequences were obtained from naive CD8+ T cells from PBMCs. This clonotype originated in a man younger than 35 in good health. Some clones in this sample may be carry-over from other donors' samples. The V and J genes are TRBV28 and TRBJ2-7; TRBD1 aligns across 7 bases. CDR3 residues: CASSLQPTGIYEQYF. For the CDR3, the DNA is TGTGCCAGCAGTCTCCAACCGACAGGGATTTACGAGCAGTACTTC.